The 17 T cell receptor beta chains below come from one sample, sequenced in a study of beta chain features in type 1 diabetes. Study-wide results and limits: People with Type 1 diabetes carried modestly yet significantly shorter TCRB CDR3s in all four CD4+ subsets.

All of the isolated RNA was reverse transcribed, so expressed TCRB transcripts were sequenced. Only in-frame clones appear in the TCRdb table, and some are missing; sequencing was by immunoSEQ multiplex PCR. The table lists around 40,000 clones, 66% of them singletons. These TCRs' antigens remain unknown. The source material was Tregs from blood. The receptors were sampled from a woman younger than 35 with type 1 diabetes.

There are a few counts of this clone. The chain joins TRBV11-2 to TRBJ2-1, with 7 bases aligning to TRBD1. Germline V lookup: CDR1 SGHAT, CDR2 FQNNGV. This CDR3 region has 17 residues. With 1 base clipped from V and 10 bases from J, the junction kept 16 bases outside the gene matches. CDR3 sequence (DNA): TGTGCCAGCAGCTTAGGGCCGGGACAGCCCAGATTTAGGGAGCAGTTCTTC. This translates into CASSLGPGQPRFREQFF. The whole variable domain, filled in from reference TRBV11-2 and TRBJ2-1, reads EAGVAQSPRYKIIEKRQSVAFWCNPISGHATLYWYQQILGQGPKLLIQFQNNGVVDDSQLPKDRFSAERLKGVDSTLKIQPAKLEDSAVYLCASSLGPGQPRFREQFFGPGTRLTVL.

The chain recombines TRBV18 with TRBJ2-3; maybe TRBD1 (6 bases). Trimming cost V 6 bases and J 5 bases, with 12 bases left between them. The CDR3 has 13 amino acids. Per germline, CDR1 KGHSH and CDR2 LQKENI. CDR3 sequence reads: CASSQGSGDTQYF. The CDR3, as DNA: TGTGCCAGCTCCCAGGGGTCTGGAGATACGCAGTATTTT.

The rearrangement uses TRBV4-1 and TRBJ1-5, with D tentatively TRBD1 (6 bases). Looked up from germline, CDR1 is MGHRA and CDR2 is YSYEKL. CDR3 size: 15 residues. V shed 5 bases and J shed 4 bases, with 15 bases lying between them. As DNA, the CDR3 is TGCGCCAGCAGCTTGAGGGGGGGGACAAATCAGCCCCAGCATTTT. The encoded protein is CASSLRGGTNQPQHF.

V usage is TRBV6-6 and J usage is TRBJ2-7, with D maybe TRBD1 (6 bases). The V end was cut by 2 bases, the J end by 5 bases, with 13 bases between. The CDR3 sequence is 14 residues long. Germline lookup yields CDR1 MNHNY and CDR2 SVGAGI (reference sequence). In DNA, the CDR3 is TGTGCCAGCAGTTACCCCTGGAAGGGGGACGAGCAGTACTTC. Translating gives CASSYPWKGDEQYF.

The rearrangement joins TRBV19 to TRBJ2-3; TRBD2 agrees at 11 bases. Germline V gene data show CDR1 as LNHDA and CDR2 as SQIVND (reference sequence). V was pared by 5 bases and J by 0 bases, with 4 bases of the junction left unmatched. The CDR3 loop spans 16 amino acids. In nucleotides, the CDR3 is TGTGCCAGTAGTGGCATAGCGGGGGGGAGCACAGATACGCAGTATTTT. Translation: CASSGIAGGSTDTQYF.

This clone was picked up a small number of times. The rearrangement links TRBV28 to TRBJ2-1; TRBD1 aligns across 7 bases. CDR1 and CDR2 from the germline V gene are MDHEN and SYDVKM. There are 15 residues in the CDR3. V shed 3 bases and J 6 bases; nucleotides not matched to a gene: 8. The CDR3 DNA sequence: TGTGCCAGCAGTTTCCAGGACAGGCCTTCCAATGAGCAGTTCTTC. Its translation is CASSFQDRPSNEQFF.

The chain has TRBV11-2 and TRBJ2-7; D call uncertain. CDR1 is SGHAT and CDR2 is FQNNGV in the germline V gene. V gave up 5 bases and J gave up 6 bases, with 20 bases separating them. CDR3 length: 15 amino acids. CDR3 bases: TGTGCCAGCAGCCTTTCCACCACAAAGTCGTTCGAGCAGTACTTC. Its translation is CASSLSTTKSFEQYF.

This chain links TRBV6-6 with TRBJ2-2, with TRBD1 as a possible D gene (5 bases). Trimming stripped 10 bases from V and 4 bases from J, with 16 bases between. Per the germline V gene, CDR1 is MNHNY and CDR2 is SVGAGI (reference sequence). The CDR3 runs 14 residues. The CDR3 is CATLGARGTGELFF. DNA of the CDR3: TGTGCCACCCTAGGGGCGCGAGGCACCGGGGAGCTGTTTTTT.

The chain combines TRBV7-9 with TRBJ1-1; D is possibly TRBD1 (6 bases). The CDR3 sequence is 12 residues long. V dropped 6 bases and J dropped 6 bases, with 11 bases sitting between them. Germline loops: CDR1 SEHNR, CDR2 FQNEAQ (reference sequence). This chain's CDR3 is CASRHQGSEAFF. CDR3 nucleotide sequence: TGTGCCAGCAGGCATCAGGGGTCTGAAGCTTTCTTT.

This chain connects TRBV4-1 to TRBJ2-7; 9 nucleotides line up with TRBD2. J was trimmed by 3 bases and V by 0 bases; bases with no gene match: 6. CDR3 length equals 16 residues. Looked up from germline, CDR1 is MGHRA and CDR2 is YSYEKL. CDR3 DNA sequence: TGCGCCAGCAGCCAAGATTCCCCTAGCGGGATCTACGAGCAGTACTTC. Amino acids: CASSQDSPSGIYEQYF.

Concerning this clone: In the same sample, other DNA sequences code for this CDR3. V is TRBV4-2 and J is TRBJ1-1; a possible D gene is TRBD1 (5 bases). Germline V gene data show CDR1 as LGHNA and CDR2 as YNFKEQ. V lost 0 bases and J lost 4, with 12 bases in between. The CDR3 runs 15 residues. The CDR3 is CASSQEGQGVTEAFF. The CDR3 nucleotides read TGTGCCAGCAGCCAAGAGGGCCAGGGTGTCACTGAAGCTTTCTTT.

The V call is TRBV4-3, the J call TRBJ2-6; 10 nucleotides match TRBD1. Germline CDR1 is LGHNA and CDR2 is YSLEER. V dropped 4 bases and J dropped 0; count of bases not matched to a gene: 9. The CDR3 totals 19 residues. The CDR3 reads CASSRQPGQGSSGANVLTF. The CDR3 coding sequence is TGCGCCAGCAGCCGACAACCGGGACAGGGGAGCTCTGGGGCCAACGTCCTGACTTTC.

This clone was picked up one time. This CDR3 is CASSRQQSETQYF. The CDR3 DNA is TGTGCCAGCAGCCGACAACAGTCAGAGACCCAGTACTTC. The V gene is TRBV11-3, the J gene TRBJ2-5; D is uncertain. CDR1 is SGHNT, CDR2 YENEEA, per germline. V was clipped by 5 bases and J by 4 bases, with 11 bases between them. The CDR3 runs to 13 residues.

V is TRBV5-1 and J is TRBJ2-2; D gene uncertain. The germline gives CDR1 SGHRS, CDR2 YFSETQ. V shed 2 bases and J shed 0 bases, with 14 bases lying between them. The CDR3 consists of 17 residues. CDR3 in amino acids: CASSFFTHSANTGELFF. CDR3 DNA: TGCGCCAGCAGCTTTTTTACCCACTCCGCGAACACCGGGGAGCTGTTTTTT.

V gene TRBV6-5 combines with J gene TRBJ2-1; 7 nucleotides align to TRBD2. V lost 2 bases to trimming and J lost 5 bases; unmatched junction nucleotides: 6. The CDR3 totals 15 residues. CDR1 and CDR2 (germline): MNHEY, SVGAGI. CDR3 bases: TGTGCCAGCAGTTACCACGGACTAGGGAACAATGAGCAGTTCTTC. Its translation: CASSYHGLGNNEQFF.

The V gene is TRBV6-5, the J gene TRBJ1-5, with no clear D. Germline loops: CDR1 MNHEY, CDR2 SVGAGI. This CDR3 is 13 amino acids long. V lost 5 bases to trimming and J lost 9 bases, with 14 bases between them. CDR3 in amino acids: CASSKHGVGPQHF. CDR3 bases: TGTGCCAGCAGTAAGCACGGAGTTGGGCCCCAGCATTTT.

J is TRBJ2-3 and V is TRBV28, with 8 bases fitting TRBD2. The CDR3 consists of 15 residues. Germline trimming cut 3 bases from V and 9 bases from J; bases unmatched to any gene: 11. Germline lookup yields CDR1 MDHEN and CDR2 SYDVKM. CDR3 bases: TGTGCCAGCAGTTTCATATCCGGGGGGGCAGGGACGCAGTATTTT. Encoded protein: CASSFISGGAGTQYF.